This note documents a single TCR beta chain sequence. Its target is not known. Researchers tagged individual cDNA molecules with unique molecular identifiers. TCRdb re-derived calls from the 5' RACE reads in MiXCR, one entry per CDR3 protein. The table includes around 94,000 distinct CDR3 sequences, roughly 14% detected once. This entry is derived from a study of early T cells in non-severe SARS-CoV-2 infection. Overall study context: Chains stayed unpaired after sequencing of bulk RNA from unsorted whole blood.

Points from the study as a whole: In VDJdb matching, anti-spike CD8 responses were favored while private and CD4 specificities went missing.

Germline trimming cut 6 bases from V and 5 bases from J; bases unmatched to any gene: 3. The CDR3 spans 12 residues. The chain employs TRBV12-3 or TRBV12-4 and TRBJ2-7, with 8 bases that match TRBD2. The sequenced sample was whole blood. The receptor was isolated from an adult who was a healthcare worker with PCR-confirmed SARS-CoV-2 infection or an uninfected control (not recorded which). CDR3 DNA sequence: TGTGCCAGCAGCCCCGGGAGGGACGAGCAGTACTTC. Protein product: CASSPGRDEQYF.